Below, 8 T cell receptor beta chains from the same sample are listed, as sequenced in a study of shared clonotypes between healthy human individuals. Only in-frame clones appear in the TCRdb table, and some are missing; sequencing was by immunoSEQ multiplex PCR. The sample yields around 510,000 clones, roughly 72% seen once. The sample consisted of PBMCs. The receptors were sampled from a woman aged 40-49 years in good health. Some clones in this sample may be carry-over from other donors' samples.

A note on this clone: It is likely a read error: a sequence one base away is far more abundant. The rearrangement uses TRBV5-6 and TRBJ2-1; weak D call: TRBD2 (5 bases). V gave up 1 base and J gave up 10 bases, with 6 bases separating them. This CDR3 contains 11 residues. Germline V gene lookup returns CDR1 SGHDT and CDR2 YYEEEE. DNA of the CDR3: TGTGCCAGCAGCTTGACGGGGGAGCAGTTCTTC. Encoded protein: CASSLTGEQFF.

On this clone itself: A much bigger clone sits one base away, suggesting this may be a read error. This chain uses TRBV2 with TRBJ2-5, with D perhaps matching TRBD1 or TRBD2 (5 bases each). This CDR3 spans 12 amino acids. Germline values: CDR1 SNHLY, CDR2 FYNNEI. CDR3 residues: CASSVGGETQHF. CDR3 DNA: TGTGCCAGCAGTGTTGGGGGAGAGACCCAGCACTTC.

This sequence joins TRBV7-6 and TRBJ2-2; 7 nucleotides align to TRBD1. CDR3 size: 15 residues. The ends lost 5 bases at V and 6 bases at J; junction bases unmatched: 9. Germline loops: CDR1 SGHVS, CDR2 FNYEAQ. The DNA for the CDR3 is TGTGCCAGCAGCAAGAGACAGGGTAGCGCCGGGGAGCTGTTTTTT. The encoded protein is CASSKRQGSAGELFF.

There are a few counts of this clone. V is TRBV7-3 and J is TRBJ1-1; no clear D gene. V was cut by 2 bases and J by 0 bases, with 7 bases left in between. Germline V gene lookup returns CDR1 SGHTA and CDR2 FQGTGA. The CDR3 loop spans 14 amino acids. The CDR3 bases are TGTGCCAGCAGCTTACAAGGGTTGAACACTGAAGCTTTCTTT. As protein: CASSLQGLNTEAFF.

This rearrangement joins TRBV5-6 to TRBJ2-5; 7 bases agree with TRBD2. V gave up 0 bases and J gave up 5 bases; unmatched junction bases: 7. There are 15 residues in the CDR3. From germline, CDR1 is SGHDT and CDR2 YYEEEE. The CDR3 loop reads CASSLGGGSVETQYF. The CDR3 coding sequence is TGTGCCAGCAGCTTGGGGGGCGGGAGTGTGGAGACCCAGTACTTC.

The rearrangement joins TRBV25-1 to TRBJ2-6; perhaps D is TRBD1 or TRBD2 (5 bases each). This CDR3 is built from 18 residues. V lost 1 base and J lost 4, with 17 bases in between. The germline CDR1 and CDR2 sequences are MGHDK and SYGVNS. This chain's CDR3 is CASSESGKGLGGANVLTF. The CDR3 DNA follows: TGTGCCAGCAGTGAATCGGGGAAGGGGCTAGGAGGGGCCAACGTCCTGACTTTC.

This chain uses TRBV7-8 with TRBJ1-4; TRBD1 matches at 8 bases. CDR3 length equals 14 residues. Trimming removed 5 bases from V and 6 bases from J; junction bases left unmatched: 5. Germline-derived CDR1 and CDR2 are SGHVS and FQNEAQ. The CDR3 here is CASSEGQGYEKLFF. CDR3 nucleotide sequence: TGTGCCAGCAGCGAAGGACAGGGTTATGAAAAACTGTTTTTT.

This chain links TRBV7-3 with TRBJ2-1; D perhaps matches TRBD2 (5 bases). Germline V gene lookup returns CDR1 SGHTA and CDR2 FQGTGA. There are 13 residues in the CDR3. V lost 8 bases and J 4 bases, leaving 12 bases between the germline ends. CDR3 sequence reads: CASAVRAYNEQFF. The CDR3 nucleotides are TGTGCCAGCGCAGTGCGGGCATACAATGAGCAGTTCTTC.